A single sample is the source of the 7 T cell receptor beta chains below, sequenced in a study of shared clonotypes between healthy human individuals. CD8 cells regarded as naive lacked CD45RO, were positively chosen for CCR7, and omitted terminally differentiated effector memory CD45RA+ cells. TCRdb keeps only in-frame clones here, not all; method: immunoSEQ multiplex PCR. The profile shows about 2.1 million clones, 93% of them singletons. The sample was naive CD8+ T cells from PBMCs. The receptors derive from a young man in good health. Some clones in this sample may be carry-over from other donors' samples.

This chain connects TRBV18 to TRBJ2-3; the D is unclear. The CDR3 extends over 13 amino acids. Germline loops: CDR1 KGHSH, CDR2 LQKENI. V dropped 2 bases and J dropped 4 bases, with 7 bases sitting between them. CDR3 bases: TGTGCCAGCTCACCAGAAAGGGCAGATACGCAGTATTTT. Translated, it gives CASSPERADTQYF.

The genes are TRBV29-1 and TRBJ2-5; TRBD1 might be the D (5 bases). The CDR3 length is 11 residues. The V gene's germline CDR1 is SQVTM and CDR2 ANQGSEA. V was trimmed by 7 bases and J by 11 bases, leaving 17 bases between them. The DNA of the CDR3 is TGCAGCGCCGACAGCTCTCTGGGACAGTACTTC. It translates to CSADSSLGQYF.

The V gene is TRBV7-2, the J gene TRBJ1-4; TRBD1 might be the D (6 bases). V shed 2 bases and J shed 7 bases, with 17 bases lying between them. CDR1 and CDR2 from the germline V gene are SGHTA and FQGNSA. The CDR3 totals 16 residues. DNA of the CDR3: TGTGCCAGCAGCTTAAATTTTGGGGGCGTTGGTGAAAAACTGTTTTTT. It yields the protein CASSLNFGGVGEKLFF.

The chain links TRBV27 to TRBJ2-7; 10 positions agree with TRBD2. V trimming: 4 bases; J trimming: 3 bases; junction bases outside the gene matches: 9. Germline V gene lookup returns CDR1 MNHEY and CDR2 SMNVEV (reference sequence). The CDR3 has 16 amino acids. DNA of the CDR3: TGTGCCAGCAGTTCCCATCTAGCGGGGGTCCTCTACGAGCAGTACTTC. Protein product: CASSSHLAGVLYEQYF.

J is TRBJ2-2 and V is TRBV7-9; 14 nucleotides align to TRBD2. This CDR3 comprises 19 residues. Germline V gene lookup returns CDR1 SEHNR and CDR2 FQNEAQ (reference sequence). Trimming cost V 5 bases and J 3 bases; bases outside gene matches: 11. The CDR3 loop is CASSTTSGRASVYTGELFF. The CDR3 DNA is TGTGCCAGCAGCACGACTAGCGGGAGGGCCTCAGTCTACACCGGGGAGCTGTTTTTT.

The chain combines TRBV28 with TRBJ1-1, with D unresolved. The CDR3 covers 13 residues. Trimming took off 3 bases at V and 4 bases at J, with 9 bases between the two ends. Germline loops: CDR1 MDHEN, CDR2 SYDVKM. The CDR3 sequence: CASSFRSGTEAFF. The CDR3 region has the DNA TGTGCCAGCAGTTTTCGGTCTGGCACTGAAGCTTTCTTT.

V usage is TRBV7-8 and J usage is TRBJ2-1; D may be TRBD1 or TRBD2 (5 bases each). The germline CDR1 and CDR2 sequences are SGHVS and FQNEAQ. Between the trimmed V and J ends, which lost 4 bases and 8 bases, there was a span of 21 bases. The CDR3 loop spans 16 amino acids. The CDR3: CASSSPAQGVGDEQFF. The CDR3 DNA reads as TGTGCCAGCAGCTCCCCAGCGCAGGGAGTGGGGGATGAGCAGTTCTTC.